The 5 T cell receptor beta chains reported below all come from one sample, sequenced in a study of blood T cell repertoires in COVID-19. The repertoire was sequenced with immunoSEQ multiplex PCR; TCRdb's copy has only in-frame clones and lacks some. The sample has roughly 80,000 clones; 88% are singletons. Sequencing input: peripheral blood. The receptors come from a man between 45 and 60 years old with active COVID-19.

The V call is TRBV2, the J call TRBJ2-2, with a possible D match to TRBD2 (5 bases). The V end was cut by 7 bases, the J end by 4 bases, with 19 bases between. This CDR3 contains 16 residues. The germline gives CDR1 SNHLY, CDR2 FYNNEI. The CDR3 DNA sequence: TGTGCCAGCACCGAAGGGAGAGGCACGAGCACCGGGGAGCTGTTTTTT. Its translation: CASTEGRGTSTGELFF.

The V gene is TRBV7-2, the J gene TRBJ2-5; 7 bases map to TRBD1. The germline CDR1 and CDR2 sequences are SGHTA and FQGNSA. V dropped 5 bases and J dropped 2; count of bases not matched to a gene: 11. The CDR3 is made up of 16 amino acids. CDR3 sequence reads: CASSPPARGLQETQYF. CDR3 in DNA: TGTGCCAGCAGCCCCCCGGCGAGGGGGCTTCAAGAGACCCAGTACTTC.

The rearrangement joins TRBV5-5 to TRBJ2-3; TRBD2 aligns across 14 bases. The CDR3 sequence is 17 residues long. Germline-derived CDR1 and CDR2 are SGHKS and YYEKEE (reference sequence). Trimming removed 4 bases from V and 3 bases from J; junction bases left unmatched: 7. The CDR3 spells CASSRLAGGLGTDTQYF. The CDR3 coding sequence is TGTGCCAGCAGCCGACTAGCGGGGGGGCTTGGGACAGATACGCAGTATTTT.

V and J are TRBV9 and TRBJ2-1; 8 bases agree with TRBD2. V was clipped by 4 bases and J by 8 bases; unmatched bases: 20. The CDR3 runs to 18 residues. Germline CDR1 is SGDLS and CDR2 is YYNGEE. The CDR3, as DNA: TGTGCCAGCAGCCCGGGTCGGCTAGCGGGCCCGGGGGAGCATGAGCAGTTCTTC. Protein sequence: CASSPGRLAGPGEHEQFF.

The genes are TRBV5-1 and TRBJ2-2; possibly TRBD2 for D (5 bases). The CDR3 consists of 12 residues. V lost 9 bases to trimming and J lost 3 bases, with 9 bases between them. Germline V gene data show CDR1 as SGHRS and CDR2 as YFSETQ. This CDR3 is CATKRDTGELFF. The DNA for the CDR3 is TGCGCCACCAAGAGGGACACCGGGGAGCTGTTTTTT.